Listed below are T cell receptor beta chains from one sample, sequenced in a study of siplizumab effects on memory and regulatory T cells. Profiled with immunoSEQ multiplex PCR; TCRdb holds only in-frame clones, not every one. Of roughly 100,000 clones listed, 92% are singletons. The sample consisted of CD4+ T cells sorted from blood. All receptors derive from a human donor in good health. Each CDR3 is given with its conserved first and last residue. Each record gives: V gene, J gene, D gene, clone size, CDR3 protein, CDR3 DNA. D genes are given only for firm matches. A row's size may be missing; if present it is once, few, many or a size class.

v_call: TRBV7-3
j_call: TRBJ2-3
d_call: NA
clone_size: NA
cdr3_aa: CASSLLGQGGLDTQYF
cdr3_nt: TGTGCCAGCAGCTTATTAGGTCAGGGAGGTCTGGATACGCAGTATTTT

v_call: TRBV7-8
j_call: TRBJ1-2
d_call: NA
clone_size: NA
cdr3_aa: CASSPNRGTGYTF
cdr3_nt: TGTGCCAGCAGCCCGAACAGAGGGACTGGCTACACCTTC

v_call: TRBV27
j_call: TRBJ1-2
d_call: NA
clone_size: NA
cdr3_aa: CASRFQVGGGYGYTF
cdr3_nt: TGTGCCAGCAGGTTTCAAGTGGGAGGGGGCTATGGCTACACCTTC

v_call: TRBV13
j_call: TRBJ2-7
d_call: NA
clone_size: once
cdr3_aa: CASSLYISASRGEQYF
cdr3_nt: TGTGCCAGCAGCTTATATATCTCGGCCTCTCGGGGCGAGCAGTACTTC

v_call: TRBV28
j_call: TRBJ2-1
d_call: TRBD2
clone_size: NA
cdr3_aa: CASRSSGDNEQFF
cdr3_nt: TGTGCCAGCAGAAGTAGCGGGGACAATGAGCAGTTCTTC

v_call: TRBV15
j_call: TRBJ1-5
d_call: NA
clone_size: NA
cdr3_aa: CATSRDSWDQPQHF
cdr3_nt: TGTGCCACCAGCAGAGACTCCTGGGATCAGCCCCAGCATTTT

v_call: TRBV18
j_call: TRBJ2-1
d_call: NA
clone_size: NA
cdr3_aa: CASSPPTAPNEQFF
cdr3_nt: TGTGCCAGCTCACCACCTACAGCTCCCAACGAGCAGTTCTTC

v_call: TRBV4-1
j_call: TRBJ2-5
d_call: NA
clone_size: NA
cdr3_aa: CASSQDNLFGATQYF
cdr3_nt: TGCGCCAGCAGCCAAGACAACCTCTTTGGGGCGACCCAGTACTTC

v_call: TRBV27
j_call: TRBJ1-6
d_call: NA
clone_size: NA
cdr3_aa: CASSLMGGRNSPLHF
cdr3_nt: TGTGCCAGCAGTTTAATGGGGGGGCGGAATTCACCCCTCCACTTT

v_call: TRBV6-5
j_call: TRBJ2-2
d_call: NA
clone_size: NA
cdr3_aa: CASSYHGPDTGELFF
cdr3_nt: TGTGCCAGCAGTTACCACGGACCGGACACCGGGGAGCTGTTTTTT